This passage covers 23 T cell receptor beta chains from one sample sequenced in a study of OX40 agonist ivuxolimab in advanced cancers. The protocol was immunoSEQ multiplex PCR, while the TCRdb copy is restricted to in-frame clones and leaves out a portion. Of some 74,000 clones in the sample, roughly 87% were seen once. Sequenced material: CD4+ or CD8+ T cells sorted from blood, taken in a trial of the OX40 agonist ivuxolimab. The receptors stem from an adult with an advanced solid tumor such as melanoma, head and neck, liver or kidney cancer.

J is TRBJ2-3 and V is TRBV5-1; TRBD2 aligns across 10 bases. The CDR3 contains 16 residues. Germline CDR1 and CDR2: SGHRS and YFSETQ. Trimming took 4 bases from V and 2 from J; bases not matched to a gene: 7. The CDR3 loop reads CASSPYSGGHTDTQYF. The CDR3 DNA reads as TGCGCCAGCAGCCCCTATAGCGGGGGGCACACAGATACGCAGTATTTT.

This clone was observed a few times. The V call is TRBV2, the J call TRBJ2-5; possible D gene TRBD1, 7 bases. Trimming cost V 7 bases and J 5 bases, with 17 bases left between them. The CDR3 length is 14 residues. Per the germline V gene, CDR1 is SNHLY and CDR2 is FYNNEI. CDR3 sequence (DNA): TGTGCCAGCAAGAGGGGGGACAGTGGGGAGACCCAGTACTTC. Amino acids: CASKRGDSGETQYF.

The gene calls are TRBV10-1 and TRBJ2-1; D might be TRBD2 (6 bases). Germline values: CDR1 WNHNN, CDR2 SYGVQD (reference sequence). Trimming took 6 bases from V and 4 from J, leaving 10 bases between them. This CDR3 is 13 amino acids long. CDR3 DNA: TGCGCCAGCAGCGGGAGCCTATACAATGAGCAGTTCTTC. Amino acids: CASSGSLYNEQFF.

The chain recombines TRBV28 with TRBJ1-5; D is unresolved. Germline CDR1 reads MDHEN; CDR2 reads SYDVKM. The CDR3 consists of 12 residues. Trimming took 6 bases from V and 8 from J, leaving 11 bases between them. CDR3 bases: TGTGCCAGCAGCCCTCCCCCCGAGCCCCAGCATTTT. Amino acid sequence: CASSPPPEPQHF.

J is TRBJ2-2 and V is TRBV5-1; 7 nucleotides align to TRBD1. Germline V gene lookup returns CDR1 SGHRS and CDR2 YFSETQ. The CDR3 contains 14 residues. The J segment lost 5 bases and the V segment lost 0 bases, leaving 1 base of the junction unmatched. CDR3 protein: CASSLARGTGELFF. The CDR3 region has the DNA TGCGCCAGCAGCTTGGCCAGGGGGACCGGGGAGCTGTTTTTT.

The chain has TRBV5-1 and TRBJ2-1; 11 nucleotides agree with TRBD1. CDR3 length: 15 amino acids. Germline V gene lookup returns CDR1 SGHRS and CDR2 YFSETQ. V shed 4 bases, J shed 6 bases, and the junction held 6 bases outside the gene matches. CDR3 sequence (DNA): TGCGCCAGCAGCCAACCCGGGACAGGGGGCAATGAGCAGTTCTTC. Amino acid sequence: CASSQPGTGGNEQFF.

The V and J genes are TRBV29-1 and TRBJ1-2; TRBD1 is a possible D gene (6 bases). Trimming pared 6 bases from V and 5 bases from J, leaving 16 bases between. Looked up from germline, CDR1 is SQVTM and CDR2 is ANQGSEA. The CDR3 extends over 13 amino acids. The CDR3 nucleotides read TGCAGCGTCCCGACAGGAGGAGGATATGGCTACACCTTC. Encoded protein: CSVPTGGGYGYTF.

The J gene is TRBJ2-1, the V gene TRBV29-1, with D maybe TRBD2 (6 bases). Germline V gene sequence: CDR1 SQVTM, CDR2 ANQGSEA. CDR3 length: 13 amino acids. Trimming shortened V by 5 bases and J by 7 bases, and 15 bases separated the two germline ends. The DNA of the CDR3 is TGCAGCGTTAAGACCCATAGCGGAAATGAGCAGTTCTTC. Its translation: CSVKTHSGNEQFF.

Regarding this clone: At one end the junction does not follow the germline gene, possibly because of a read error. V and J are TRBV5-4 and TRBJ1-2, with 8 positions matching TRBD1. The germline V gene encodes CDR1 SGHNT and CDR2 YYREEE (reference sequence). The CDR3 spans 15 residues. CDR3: CASSQGQGTNYGYTF. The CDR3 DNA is TGTGCCAGCAGCCAAGGACAGGGAACAAACTATGGTTACACCTTC.

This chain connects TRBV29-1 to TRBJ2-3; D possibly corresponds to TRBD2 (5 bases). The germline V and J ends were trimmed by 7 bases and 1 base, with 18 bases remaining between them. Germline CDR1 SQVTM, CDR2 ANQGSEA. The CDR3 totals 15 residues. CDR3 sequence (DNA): TGCAGCGCCATACCCGGGGAGCGAGGCACAGATACGCAGTATTTT. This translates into CSAIPGERGTDTQYF.

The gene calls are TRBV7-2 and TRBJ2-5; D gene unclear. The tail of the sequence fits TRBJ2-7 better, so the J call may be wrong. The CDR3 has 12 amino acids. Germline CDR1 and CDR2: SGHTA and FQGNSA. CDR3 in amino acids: CASSPQEDEQYF. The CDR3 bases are TGTGCCAGCAGCCCTCAGGAAGACGAGCAGTACTTC.

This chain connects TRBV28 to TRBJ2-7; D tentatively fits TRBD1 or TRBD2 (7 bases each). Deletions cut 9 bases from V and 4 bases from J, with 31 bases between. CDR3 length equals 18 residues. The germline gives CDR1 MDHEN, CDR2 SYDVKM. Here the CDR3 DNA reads TGTGCCAGTCCACAGGGACAGCCGGGGAGACTAGCAATTTACGAGCAGTACTTC. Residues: CASPQGQPGRLAIYEQYF.

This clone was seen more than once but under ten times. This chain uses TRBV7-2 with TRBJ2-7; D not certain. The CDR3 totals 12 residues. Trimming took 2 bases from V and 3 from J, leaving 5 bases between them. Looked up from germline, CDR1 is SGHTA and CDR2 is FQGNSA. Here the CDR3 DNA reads TGTGCCAGCAGCTTAACCCGCTACGAGCAGTACTTC. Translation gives CASSLTRYEQYF.

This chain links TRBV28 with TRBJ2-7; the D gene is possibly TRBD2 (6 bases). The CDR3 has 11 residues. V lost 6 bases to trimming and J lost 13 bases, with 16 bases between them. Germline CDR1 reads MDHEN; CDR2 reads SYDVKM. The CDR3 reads CASSQGTYPYF. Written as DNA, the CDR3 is TGTGCCAGCAGCCAAGGGACTTACCCATACTTC.

CDR3 in DNA: TGTGCCAGCAGCCGGGACCCTAACACCGGGGAGCTGTTTTTT. This sequence encodes CASSRDPNTGELFF. The chain carries TRBV7-2 and TRBJ2-2; D tentatively reads TRBD1 or TRBD2 (5 bases each). The V end lost 5 bases, the J end lost 2 bases, and 9 bases lay between the germline ends. Germline CDR1 and CDR2: SGHTA and FQGNSA. There are 14 residues in the CDR3.

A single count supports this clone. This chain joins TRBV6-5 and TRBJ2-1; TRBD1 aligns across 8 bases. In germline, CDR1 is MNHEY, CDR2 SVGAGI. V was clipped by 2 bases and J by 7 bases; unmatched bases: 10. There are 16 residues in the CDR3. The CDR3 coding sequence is TGTGCCAGCAGTTACGAACCCTACGGGGACAGGAATGAGCAGTTCTTC. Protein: CASSYEPYGDRNEQFF.

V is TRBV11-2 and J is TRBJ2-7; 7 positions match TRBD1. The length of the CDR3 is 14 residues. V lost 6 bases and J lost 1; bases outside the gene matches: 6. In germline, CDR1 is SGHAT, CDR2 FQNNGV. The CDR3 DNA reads TGTGCCAGCAGGCCGAGACAGGGATCCTACGAGCAGTACTTC. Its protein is CASRPRQGSYEQYF.

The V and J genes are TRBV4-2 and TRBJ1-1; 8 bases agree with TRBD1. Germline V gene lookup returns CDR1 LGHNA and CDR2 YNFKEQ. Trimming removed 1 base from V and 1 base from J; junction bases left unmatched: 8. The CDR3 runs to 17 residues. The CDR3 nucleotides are TGTGCCAGCAGCCAAGCTATCTCTGGACAGGGGAACACTGAAGCTTTCTTT. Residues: CASSQAISGQGNTEAFF.

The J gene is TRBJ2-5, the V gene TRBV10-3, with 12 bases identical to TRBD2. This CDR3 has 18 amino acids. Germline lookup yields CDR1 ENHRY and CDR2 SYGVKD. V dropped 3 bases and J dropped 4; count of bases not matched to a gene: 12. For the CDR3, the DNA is TGTGCCATCAGTGACCCACTAGCGGGGGGCCATGGGCGAGAGACCCAGTACTTC. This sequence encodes CAISDPLAGGHGRETQYF.

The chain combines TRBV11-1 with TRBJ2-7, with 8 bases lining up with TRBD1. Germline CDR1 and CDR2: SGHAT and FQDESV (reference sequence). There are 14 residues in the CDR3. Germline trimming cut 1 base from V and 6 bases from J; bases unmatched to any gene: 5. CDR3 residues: CASSLGDRGGEQYF. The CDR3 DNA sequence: TGTGCCAGCAGCTTAGGTGACAGGGGCGGCGAGCAGTACTTC.

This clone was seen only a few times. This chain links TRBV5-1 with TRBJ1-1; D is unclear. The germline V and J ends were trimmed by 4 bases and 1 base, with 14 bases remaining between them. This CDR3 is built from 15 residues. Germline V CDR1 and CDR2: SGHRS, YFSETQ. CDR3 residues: CASSKGLLGNTEAFF. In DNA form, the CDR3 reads TGCGCCAGCAGCAAAGGACTACTCGGGAACACTGAAGCTTTCTTT.

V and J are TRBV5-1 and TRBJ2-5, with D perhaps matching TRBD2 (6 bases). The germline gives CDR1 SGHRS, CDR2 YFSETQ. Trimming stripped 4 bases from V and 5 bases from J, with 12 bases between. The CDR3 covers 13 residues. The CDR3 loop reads CASSAGTTETQYF. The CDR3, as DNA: TGCGCCAGCAGCGCGGGGACCACCGAGACCCAGTACTTC.

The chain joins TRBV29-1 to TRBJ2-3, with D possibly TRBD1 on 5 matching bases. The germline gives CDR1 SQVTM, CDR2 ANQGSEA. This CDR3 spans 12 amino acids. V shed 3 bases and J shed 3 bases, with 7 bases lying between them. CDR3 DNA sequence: TGCAGCGTTGACCCAGGGACAGATACGCAGTATTTT. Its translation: CSVDPGTDTQYF.